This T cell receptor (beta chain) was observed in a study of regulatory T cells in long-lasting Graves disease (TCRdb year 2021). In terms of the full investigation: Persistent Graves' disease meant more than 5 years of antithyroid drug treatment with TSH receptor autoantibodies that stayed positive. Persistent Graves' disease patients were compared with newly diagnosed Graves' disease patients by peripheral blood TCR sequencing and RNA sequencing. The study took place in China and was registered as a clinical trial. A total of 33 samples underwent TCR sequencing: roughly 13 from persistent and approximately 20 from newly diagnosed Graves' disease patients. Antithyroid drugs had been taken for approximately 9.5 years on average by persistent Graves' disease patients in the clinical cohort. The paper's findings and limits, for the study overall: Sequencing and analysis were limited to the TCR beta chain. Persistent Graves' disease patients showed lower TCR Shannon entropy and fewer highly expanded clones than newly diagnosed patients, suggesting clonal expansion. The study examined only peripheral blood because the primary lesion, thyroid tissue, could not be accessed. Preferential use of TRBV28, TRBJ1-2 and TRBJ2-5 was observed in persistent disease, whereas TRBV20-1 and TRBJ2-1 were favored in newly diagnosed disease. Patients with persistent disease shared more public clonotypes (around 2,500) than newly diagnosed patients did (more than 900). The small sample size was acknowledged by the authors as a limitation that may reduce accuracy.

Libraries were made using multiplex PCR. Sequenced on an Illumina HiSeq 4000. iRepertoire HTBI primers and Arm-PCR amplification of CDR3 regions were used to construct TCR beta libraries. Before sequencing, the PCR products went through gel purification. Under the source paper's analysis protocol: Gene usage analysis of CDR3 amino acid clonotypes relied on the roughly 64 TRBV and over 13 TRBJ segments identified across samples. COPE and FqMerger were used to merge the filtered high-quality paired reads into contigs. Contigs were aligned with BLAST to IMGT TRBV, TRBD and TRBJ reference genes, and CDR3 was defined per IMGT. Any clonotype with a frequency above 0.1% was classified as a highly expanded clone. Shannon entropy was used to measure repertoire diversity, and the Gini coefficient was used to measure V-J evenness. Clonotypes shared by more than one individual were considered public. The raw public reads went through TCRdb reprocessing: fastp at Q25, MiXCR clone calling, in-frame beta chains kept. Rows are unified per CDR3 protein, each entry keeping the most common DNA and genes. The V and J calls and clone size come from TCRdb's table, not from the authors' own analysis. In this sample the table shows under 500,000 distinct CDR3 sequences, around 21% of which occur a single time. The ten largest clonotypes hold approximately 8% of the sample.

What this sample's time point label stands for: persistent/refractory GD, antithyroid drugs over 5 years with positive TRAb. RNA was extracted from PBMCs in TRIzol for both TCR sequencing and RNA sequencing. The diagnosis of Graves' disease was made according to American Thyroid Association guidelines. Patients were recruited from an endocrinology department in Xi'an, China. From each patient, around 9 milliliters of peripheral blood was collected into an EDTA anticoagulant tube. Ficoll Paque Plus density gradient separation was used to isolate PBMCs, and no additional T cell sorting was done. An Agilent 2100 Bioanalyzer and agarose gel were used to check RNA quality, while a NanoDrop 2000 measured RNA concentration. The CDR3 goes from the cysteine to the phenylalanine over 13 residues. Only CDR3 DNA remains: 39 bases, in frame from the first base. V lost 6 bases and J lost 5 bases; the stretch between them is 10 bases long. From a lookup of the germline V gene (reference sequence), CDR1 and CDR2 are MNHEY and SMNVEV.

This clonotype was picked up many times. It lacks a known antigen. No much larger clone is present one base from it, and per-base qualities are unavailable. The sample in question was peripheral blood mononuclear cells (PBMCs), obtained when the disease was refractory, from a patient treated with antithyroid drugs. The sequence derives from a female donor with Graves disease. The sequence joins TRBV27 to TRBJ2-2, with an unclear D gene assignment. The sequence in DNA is TGTGCCAGCAGCTTGAGCCGTACCGGGGAGCTGTTTTTT. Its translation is CASSLSRTGELFF.